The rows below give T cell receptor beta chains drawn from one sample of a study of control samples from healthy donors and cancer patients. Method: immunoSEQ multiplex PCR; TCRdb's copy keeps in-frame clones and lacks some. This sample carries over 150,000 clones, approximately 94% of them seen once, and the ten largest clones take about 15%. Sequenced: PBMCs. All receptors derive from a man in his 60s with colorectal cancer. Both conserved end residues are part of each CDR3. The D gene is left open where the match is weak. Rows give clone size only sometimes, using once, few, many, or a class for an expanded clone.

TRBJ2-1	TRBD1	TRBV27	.	TGTGCCAGCAGTTCCGGGACAGGGAGAAATGAGCAGTTCTTC	CASSSGTGRNEQFF
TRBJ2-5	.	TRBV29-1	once	TGCAGCGTTGAAGAATACACAGTACAAGAGACCCAGTACTTC	CSVEEYTVQETQYF
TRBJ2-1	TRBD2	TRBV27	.	TGTGCCAGCAGTTTACGTAGCGGGAGCTCCTACAATGAGCAGTTCTTC	CASSLRSGSSYNEQFF
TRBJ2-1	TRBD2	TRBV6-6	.	TGTGCCAGCAGCCGTCGCGGGGGGGCCGACAATGAGCAGTTCTTC	CASSRRGGADNEQFF
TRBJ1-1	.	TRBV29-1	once	TGCAGCGTTGTACAGGTGGTGTTGGGATCTGAAGCTTTCTTT	CSVVQVVLGSEAFF
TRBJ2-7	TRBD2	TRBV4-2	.	TGTGCCAGCAGCCAATCCCTGGCGGGGGACCTCTACGAGCAGTACTTC	CASSQSLAGDLYEQYF
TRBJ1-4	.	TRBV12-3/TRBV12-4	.	TGTGCCAGCAGTTTAACAGTTGAAAAACTGTTTTTT	CASSLTVEKLFF
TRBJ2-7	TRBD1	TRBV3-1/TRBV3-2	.	TGTGCCAGCAGCCACACCGGGACAGCTTACGAGCAGTACTTC	CASSHTGTAYEQYF
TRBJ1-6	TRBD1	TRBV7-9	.	TGTGCCAGCAGCCCGCAGGGGGACTATAATTCACCCCTCCACTTT	CASSPQGDYNSPLHF
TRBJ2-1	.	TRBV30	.	TGTGCCTTTAGGGGCTACAATGAGCAGTTCTTC	CAFRGYNEQFF
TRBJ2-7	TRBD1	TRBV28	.	TGTGCCAGCAGTTTTGCAGGGGGTGCTCCTTACGAGCAGTACTTC	CASSFAGGAPYEQYF
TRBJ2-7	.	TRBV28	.	TGTGCCAGCAGCGGGCCCAACTCCTACGAGCAGTACTTC	CASSGPNSYEQYF
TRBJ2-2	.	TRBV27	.	TGTGCCAGCAGTCGGTCCAACTCAAACACCGGGGAGCTGTTTTTT	CASSRSNSNTGELFF
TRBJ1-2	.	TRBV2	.	TGTGCCAGCAGTGAGAGTTATGGCTACACCTTC	CASSESYGYTF
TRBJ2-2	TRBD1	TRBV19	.	TGTGCCAGTAGTATAACGGGACAGGGGAACACCGGGGAGCTGTTTTTT	CASSITGQGNTGELFF
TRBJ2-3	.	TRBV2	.	TGTGCCAGCAGTTGGGTGGCGAGAGATACGCAGTATTTT	CASSWVARDTQYF
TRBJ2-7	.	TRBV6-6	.	TGTGCCAGCAGTTACTCCGGGTTATACTACGAGCAGTACTTC	CASSYSGLYYEQYF
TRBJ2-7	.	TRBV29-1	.	TGCAGCGTTGAGGTGGGTCTCTCCTCCTACGAGCAGTACTTC	CSVEVGLSSYEQYF
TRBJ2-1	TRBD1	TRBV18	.	TGTGCCAGCTCACCACCTTTACAGGGGGCGATCCAGAATGAGCAGTTCTTC	CASSPPLQGAIQNEQFF
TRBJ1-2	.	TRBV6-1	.	TGTGCCCTAAGCGGGGGGATCTATGGCTACACCTTC	CALSGGIYGYTF
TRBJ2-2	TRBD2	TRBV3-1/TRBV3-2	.	TGTGCCAGCAGCCATCACTCTAGCGGGAACACCGGGGAGCTGTTTTTT	CASSHHSSGNTGELFF
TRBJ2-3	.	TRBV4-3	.	TGCGCCAGCAGCCAAGATGTCCTAGTAAAAGATACGCAGTATTTT	CASSQDVLVKDTQYF
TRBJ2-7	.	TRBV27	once	TGTGCCAGTAGGGGCGGGTTATCCTACGAGCAGTACTTC	CASRGGLSYEQYF
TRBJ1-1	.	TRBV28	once	.	CASSTSMARTEAFF
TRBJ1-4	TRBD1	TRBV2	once	TGTGCCAGCAGTGAAGCGGCGGACAGGATGGATTATGAAAAACTGTTTTTT	CASSEAADRMDYEKLFF
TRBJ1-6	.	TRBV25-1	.	TGTGCCAGCAGTGAATATCAGGGGAGCTCCTATAATTCACCCCTCCACTTT	CASSEYQGSSYNSPLHF
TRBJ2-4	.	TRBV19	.	TGTGCCAGTATGGGCACCCCTAGGGCCAAAAACATTCAGTACTTC	CASMGTPRAKNIQYF
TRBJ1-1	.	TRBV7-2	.	TGTGCCAGCAGCCCCCGGGTAAACACTGAAGCTTTCTTT	CASSPRVNTEAFF
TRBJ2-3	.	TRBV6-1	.	TGTGCCAGCACCCCAGGGGGGGATACGCAGTATTTT	CASTPGGDTQYF
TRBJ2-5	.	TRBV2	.	TGTGCCAGCAGTATGGGACACCAAGAGACCCAGTACTTC	CASSMGHQETQYF
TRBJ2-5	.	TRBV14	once	TGTGCCAGCAGCCTGACACCGAGCCAAGAGACCCAGTACTTC	CASSLTPSQETQYF
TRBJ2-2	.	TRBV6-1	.	TGTGCCAGCAGTGAACTTTGGGGGGTAGGCGGGGAGCTGTTTTTT	CASSELWGVGGELFF
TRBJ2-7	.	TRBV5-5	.	TGTGCCAGCAGCTTATTAGGCAACTACGAGCAGTACTTC	CASSLLGNYEQYF
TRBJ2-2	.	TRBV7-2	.	TGTGCCAGCAGCTTAGTGGCGGACACCGGGGAGCTGTTTTTT	CASSLVADTGELFF
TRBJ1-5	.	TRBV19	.	TGTGCCAGTAGCACCAGGGAAGGACAGCCCCAGCATTTT	CASSTREGQPQHF
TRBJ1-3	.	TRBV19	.	TGTGCCAGTAGTATACGACGGATCTCTGGAAACACCATATATTTT	CASSIRRISGNTIYF
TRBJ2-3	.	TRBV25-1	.	TGTGCCAGCAGTGTTCTAGATACGCAGTATTTT	CASSVLDTQYF
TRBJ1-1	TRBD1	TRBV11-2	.	TGTGCCAGCAGCTTAGTGGGACAGGGAGTCACTGAAGCTTTCTTT	CASSLVGQGVTEAFF
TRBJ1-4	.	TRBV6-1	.	TGTGCCAGCAGTGAAGGTGGAACTAATGAAAAACTGTTTTTT	CASSEGGTNEKLFF
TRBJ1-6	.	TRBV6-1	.	TGTGCCAGCAGTGGGCGAGGAGGGAGCTCCTATAATTCACCCCTCCACTTT	CASSGRGGSSYNSPLHF
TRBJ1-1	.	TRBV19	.	TGTGCCACCACTTGGAGGGGGAACACTGAAGCTTTCTTT	CATTWRGNTEAFF
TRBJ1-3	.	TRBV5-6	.	TGTGCCAGCAGCTTGAGTCGCATTAGTGGAAACACCATATATTTT	CASSLSRISGNTIYF
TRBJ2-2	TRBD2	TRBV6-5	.	TGTGCCAGCAGTTCCCTAGCGGGGGGGAACACCGGGGAGCTGTTTTTT	CASSSLAGGNTGELFF
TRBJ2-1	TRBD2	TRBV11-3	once	TGTGCCAGCAGCCGTATAGCGGGGGTCCCGGGTGAGCAGTTCTTC	CASSRIAGVPGEQFF
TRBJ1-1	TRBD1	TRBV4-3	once	TGCGCCAGCAGCCAAGATCGGCGGGACAGCACTGAAGCTTTCTTT	CASSQDRRDSTEAFF
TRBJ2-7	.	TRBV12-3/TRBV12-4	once	TGTGCCAGCAGTTTATTGGCATCTTACGAGCAGTACTTC	CASSLLASYEQYF
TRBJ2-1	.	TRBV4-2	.	TGTGCCAGCAGTCGACAGAATGAGCAGTTCTTC	CASSRQNEQFF
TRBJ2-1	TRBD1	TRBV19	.	TGTGCCAGTAGCCCGACAGGGGGGATATACAATGAGCAGTTCTTC	CASSPTGGIYNEQFF